A selection of T cell receptor beta chains follows, all from one sample in a study of T cell changes during pregnancy in multiple sclerosis. TCRdb's table, derived via immunoSEQ multiplex PCR, lists solely in-frame clones and lacks some. Among approximately 100,000 clones listed, about 90% were seen once. Sequenced material: peripheral blood, taken after pregnancy. Receptors originate from a female donor with multiple sclerosis, enrolled in a pregnancy study. Both conserved end residues are part of each CDR3. The D gene is left open where the match is weak. Expanded clones get a size class; other rows say once, few or many, or leave the size out.

>TRBV13|.|.|TRBJ2-7
TGTGCCAGCAGCTTAGACGGGGTGTCCTACGAGCAGTACTTC
CASSLDGVSYEQYF
>TRBV2|.|TRBD2|TRBJ2-5
TGTGCCAGCAGGGCGGGAGCGGGAACACAAGAGACCCAGTACTTC
CASRAGAGTQETQYF
>TRBV5-1|.|.|TRBJ1-6
TGCGCCAGCAGCTTGTTTTCAGGGGCCGATGGGTCCCTCCACTTT
CASSLFSGADGSLHF
>TRBV10-3|once|.|TRBJ2-1
TGTGCCATCAGTGAGTCGGTGAGGGGGAAGGATGAGCAGTTCTTC
CAISESVRGKDEQFF
>TRBV7-9|.|.|TRBJ2-1
TGTGCCAGCAGCCGCGGACAGATTGGGACCAATGAGCAGTTCTTC
CASSRGQIGTNEQFF
>TRBV7-9|.|.|TRBJ1-5
TGTGCCAGCAGCACACTAAGGGAGGGGAATCAGCCCCAGCATTTT
CASSTLREGNQPQHF
>TRBV29-1|.|.|TRBJ2-1
TGCAGCGCATCGACTCCTGGAACAACCTACAATGAGCAGTTCTTC
CSASTPGTTYNEQFF
>TRBV7-9|.|.|TRBJ2-3
TGTGCCAGCAGCCTCACCCTCATGGGGCGCGCAGATACGCAGTATTTT
CASSLTLMGRADTQYF
>TRBV7-9|.|.|TRBJ2-1
TGTGCCAGCAGCTTTGACACCCTGGACTACAATGAGCAGTTCTTC
CASSFDTLDYNEQFF
>TRBV27|.|TRBD1|TRBJ2-1
TGTGCCAGCAGTCCCCGGACAGGGGGAAGGTTATACAATGAGCAGTTCTTC
CASSPRTGGRLYNEQFF
>TRBV9|.|TRBD2|TRBJ2-3
TGTGCCAGCAGCGGAGCGGGACTAAACCCCACAGATACGCAGTATTTT
CASSGAGLNPTDTQYF
>TRBV2|.|.|TRBJ2-7
TGTGCCAGCAGTGAGGGGCCCAGCCCCTACGAGCAGTACTTC
CASSEGPSPYEQYF
>TRBV12-5|.|TRBD1|TRBJ2-7
TGTGCTAGTGGTTTGGTATTGGGACAGGGAGCCTACGAGCAGTACTTC
CASGLVLGQGAYEQYF
>TRBV4-1|.|TRBD2|TRBJ2-7
TGCGCCAGCAGCCCCCAAGCGGGGGGCCGCTACGAGCAGTACTTC
CASSPQAGGRYEQYF
>TRBV29-1|.|.|TRBJ1-4
TGCAGCGTACGGGCGTCGGGGGAAAAACTGTTTTTT
CSVRASGEKLFF
>TRBV10-3|.|.|TRBJ2-3
TGTGCCATCAGTGAGGACTTTAGCGGTAGCACAGATACGCAGTATTTT
CAISEDFSGSTDTQYF
>TRBV10-3|once|.|TRBJ2-5
TGTGCCATCAGTGTCTCCGGGTCGGAGACCCAGTACTTC
CAISVSGSETQYF
>TRBV15|once|.|TRBJ1-4
TGTGCCACCAGCAGGGGGCAGGGACTCGGAGAAAAACTGTTTTTT
CATSRGQGLGEKLFF
>TRBV9|once|TRBD1|TRBJ1-5
TGTGCCAGCAGCCCCGGGGACAGGCCAAATCAGCCCCAGCATTTT
CASSPGDRPNQPQHF
>TRBV15|.|.|TRBJ2-5
TGTGCCACCAGCAGAGATCGAGGCAGGGCAGAGACCCAGTACTTC
CATSRDRGRAETQYF
>TRBV9|.|TRBD2|TRBJ2-1
TGTGCCAGCGGGTCCGATAGCGGGGGGCACTACAATGAGCAGTTCTTC
CASGSDSGGHYNEQFF
>TRBV7-2|.|.|TRBJ2-7
TGTGCCAGCAGCTCCTTACATTGGGAGCAGTACTTC
CASSSLHWEQYF
>TRBV27|.|.|TRBJ1-5
TGTGCCAGCAGTTTAGGGCGCCCCCGTGCCCAGCATTTT
CASSLGRPRAQHF
>TRBV9|.|.|TRBJ2-5
TGTGCCAGCAGCCTAGAGGGGTTTCCCCAAGAGACCCAGTACTTC
CASSLEGFPQETQYF
>TRBV7-9|.|.|TRBJ2-3
TGTGCCAGCAGCCCCGAGGGCTTAGATACGCAGTATTTT
CASSPEGLDTQYF
>TRBV18|.|TRBD1|TRBJ2-7
TGTGCCAGCTCCCGGGACAGGGTCGAGCAGTACTTC
CASSRDRVEQYF
>TRBV27|.|.|TRBJ2-7
TGTGCCAGCGGTATTTTAGGGAGCGCGTACTTC
CASGILGSAYF
>TRBV11-3|.|TRBD1|TRBJ2-7
TGTGCCAGCAGCTTAGGACAGGGGGAGGCCTACGAGCAGTACTTC
CASSLGQGEAYEQYF
>TRBV7-9|.|.|TRBJ2-1
TGTGCCAGCAGCCAGGACTTACCCATCTACAATGAGCAGTTCTTC
CASSQDLPIYNEQFF
>TRBV9|.|.|TRBJ2-5
TGTGCCAGCAGCGTAGGAGGTGTGGGGGGGGCTCGGGAGACCCAGTACTTC
CASSVGGVGGARETQYF
>TRBV5-8|once|.|TRBJ2-1
TGTGCCAGCAGCTTGGACAGGTTACGAGGCTCCTACAATGAGCAGTTCTTC
CASSLDRLRGSYNEQFF
>TRBV7-3|.|TRBD1|TRBJ2-1
TGTGCCAGCAGCTTAGGGGATGGGACAGTCTACAATGAGCAGTTCTTC
CASSLGDGTVYNEQFF
>TRBV5-1|.|TRBD2|TRBJ2-1
TGCGCCAGCAGTGGCGTCCTAGCGGATGAGCAGTTCTTC
CASSGVLADEQFF
>TRBV6-1|.|.|TRBJ1-1
TGTGCCAGCAGCTTAGGGGCTCTGAACACTGAAGCTTTCTTT
CASSLGALNTEAFF
>TRBV2|.|TRBD1|TRBJ1-5
TGTGCCAGCAGGCTGGGACAGTTGAATCAGCCCCAGCATTTT
CASRLGQLNQPQHF
>TRBV6-1|.|.|TRBJ1-2
TGTGCCAGCAGTGACAGGAACTATGGCTACACCTTC
CASSDRNYGYTF
>TRBV4-2|once|TRBD1|TRBJ1-5
TGTGCCAGCAGCCGGGGGACAGGGGGCCAGACGTGGAGCAATCAGCCCCAGCATTTT
CASSRGTGGQTWSNQPQHF
>TRBV19|.|.|TRBJ1-6
TGTGCCAGTAGTTCACAGGGAACCACGCATTCACCCCTCCACTTT
CASSSQGTTHSPLHF
>TRBV5-1|.|TRBD2|TRBJ2-1
TGCGCCAGCAGCTGGAGAAGACTAGCGGGAGGGTACAATGAGCAGTTCTTC
CASSWRRLAGGYNEQFF
>TRBV7-6|.|.|TRBJ2-7
TGTGCCAGCAGCTCGGGCCAGGGCCTCCTCTCCTACGAGCAGTACTTC
CASSSGQGLLSYEQYF
>TRBV28|.|.|TRBJ1-2
TGTGCCAGCAGTCTAGGGGGTCTCTATGGCTACACCTTC
CASSLGGLYGYTF
>TRBV6-5|.|.|TRBJ2-7
TGTGCCAGCAGTTACTCCCCGGACAGATCCTACGAGCAGTACTTC
CASSYSPDRSYEQYF
>TRBV5-1|.|TRBD2|TRBJ2-5
TGCGCCAGCAGCTTGGCGGCGGGAGGGTGGGAGTACCAAGAGACCCAGTACTTC
CASSLAAGGWEYQETQYF
>TRBV9|.|.|TRBJ2-3
TGTGCCAGCAGCTTTGGGCCTGGAACAGATACGCAGTATTTT
CASSFGPGTDTQYF
>TRBV2|.|.|TRBJ1-5
TGTGCCAGCAATACAGGTCAAGGATTTCAGCCCCAGCATTTT
CASNTGQGFQPQHF
>TRBV10-3|.|TRBD2|TRBJ2-7
TGTGCCATCAGTGAGTTGGGACTAGCGGGGGTAGAGCAGTACTTC
CAISELGLAGVEQYF
>TRBV12-5|.|TRBD1|TRBJ1-5
TGTGCTAGTGCCGGGACAGGGGGCAATCAGCCCCAGCATTTT
CASAGTGGNQPQHF
>TRBV18|.|.|TRBJ1-1
TGTGCCAGCTCAGCACCGGGACACCCTATGAACACTGAAGCTTTCTTT
CASSAPGHPMNTEAFF
>TRBV7-8|.|.|TRBJ1-5
TGTGCCAGCAGCTTAATCCCCAGGGGAAGCGGCAATCAGCCCCAGCATTTT
CASSLIPRGSGNQPQHF